This T cell receptor (beta chain) was identified during a study of T cells after yellow fever vaccination. Turning to this clonotype: No antigen is known for it.

One entry per CDR3 protein results from TCRdb running MiXCR on the 5' RACE reads. The data show a few hundred thousand distinct CDR3 sequences, about a fifth seen once. Study-wide results and caveats: Abundant contaminating clonotypes from the bulk population could appear in FACS-sorted repertoires. Post-booster repertoires again held most primary-vaccination clones (just under 97% CD4, roughly 88% CD8).

The CDR3 is made up of 17 amino acids. V trimming: 8 bases; J trimming: 0 bases; junction bases outside the gene matches: 13. The chain recombines TRBV23-1 with TRBJ2-7; 10 bases are shared with TRBD1. TRBV23-1 falls under the ORF class, with uncertain function. This TCR was recovered from a man aged 25-40 years who received the YFV17D yellow fever vaccine. The starting material was PBMCs, obtained 15 days after the yellow fever booster vaccination. For the CDR3, the DNA is TGCGCCAGCGGCCGGGACAGGGGACGAGAAGCCTCCTACGAGCAGTACTTC. Encoded protein: CASGRDRGREASYEQYF.